Following are 6 T cell receptor beta chains from one sample sequenced in a study of cytomegalovirus exposure and HLA in healthy donors. This PCR relied on a set of 60 Vbeta primers and 13 Jbeta primers. The assay was immunoSEQ multiplex PCR, and TCRdb's table has in-frame clones only and misses some. This sample has about 110,000 clones, with about 90% found just once. The source material was PBMCs. The receptors were gathered from a man in his forties in good health and CMV-seronegative.

This sequence joins TRBV7-9 and TRBJ1-6; 9 nucleotides align to TRBD1. V dropped 5 bases and J dropped 7; count of bases not matched to a gene: 6. This CDR3 contains 15 residues. Germline V lookup: CDR1 SEHNR, CDR2 FQNEAQ (reference sequence). The CDR3 coding sequence is TGTGCCAGCAGCCCCTGGGACAGGGAGAATTCACCCCTCCACTTT. Amino acids: CASSPWDRENSPLHF.

The chain carries TRBV5-1 and TRBJ2-5; possible D gene TRBD1, 5 bases. The germline V gene encodes CDR1 SGHRS and CDR2 YFSETQ. CDR3 size: 13 residues. V lost 4 bases to trimming and J lost 1 base, with 8 bases between them. The CDR3: CASSPGPQETQYF. The DNA of the CDR3 is TGCGCCAGCAGCCCAGGGCCCCAAGAGACCCAGTACTTC.

V usage is TRBV30 and J usage is TRBJ2-7; 8 positions match TRBD1. Germline V lookup: CDR1 GTSNPN, CDR2 SVGIG (reference sequence). The CDR3 contains 13 residues. V was clipped by 3 bases and J by 1 base; unmatched bases: 2. CDR3 DNA: TGTGCCTGGAGGACAGGGGAATCCTACGAGCAGTACTTC. This gives the protein CAWRTGESYEQYF.

The chain carries TRBV29-1 and TRBJ1-2; 7 positions agree with TRBD1. Germline V gives CDR1 SQVTM, CDR2 ANQGSEA. Trimming cost V 4 bases and J 0 bases; bases outside gene matches: 2. There are 13 residues in the CDR3. The CDR3 coding sequence is TGCAGCGTTGGAGGGACAGCTAACTATGGCTACACCTTC. It codes for CSVGGTANYGYTF.

This chain connects TRBV7-9 to TRBJ2-1; TRBD2 might be the D (6 bases). The V gene's germline CDR1 is SEHNR and CDR2 FQNEAQ (reference sequence). This CDR3 comprises 12 residues. Trimming left V 2 bases short and J 9 bases short, with 8 bases between. This CDR3 reads CASSLLGGEQFF. As DNA, the CDR3 is TGTGCCAGCAGCTTATTGGGGGGTGAGCAGTTCTTC. Looking up the rest from reference TRBV7-9 and TRBJ2-1 gives the full variable domain: DTGVSQNPRHKITKRGQNVTFRCDPISEHNRLYWYRQTLGQGPEFLTYFQNEAQLEKSRLLSDRFSAERPKGSFSTLEIQRTEQGDSAMYLCASSLLGGEQFFGPGTRLTVL.

The chain employs TRBV25-1 and TRBJ2-5, with TRBD1 matching over 8 bases. Germline-derived CDR1 and CDR2 are MGHDK and SYGVNS. J was trimmed by 5 bases and V by 4 bases; bases with no gene match: 3. This CDR3 comprises 13 residues. CDR3 bases: TGTGCCAGCAGTGCGCAGGGGGCTGAGACCCAGTACTTC. Amino acid sequence: CASSAQGAETQYF.